A selection of T cell receptor beta chains follows, all from one sample in a study of immune cell composition in non-small cell lung cancer. Assay: immunoSEQ multiplex PCR; the TCRdb copy retains only in-frame clones and omits some. The table lists 4,500 to 6,000 clones, approximately 72% of them singletons. The sequencing input was non-adjacent lung tissue. All receptors come from a human donor with non-small cell lung cancer. The CDR3 runs from the conserved cysteine through the conserved F or W. D genes are given only for firm matches. Part of the rows lack a size; the others show once, few, many or a class for expanded clones.

j_call: TRBJ2-2; clone_size: -; d_call: -; v_call: TRBV5-4; cdr3_aa: CASSLIGRGLAGELFF; cdr3_nt: TGTGCCAGCAGCTTGATTGGCAGGGGTCTCGCCGGGGAGCTGTTTTTT
j_call: TRBJ1-1; clone_size: medium-sized; d_call: -; v_call: TRBV27; cdr3_aa: CASRASGELAFF; cdr3_nt: TGTGCCAGCAGAGCCTCCGGGGAGCTTGCTTTCTTT
j_call: TRBJ2-7; clone_size: -; d_call: -; v_call: TRBV10-3; cdr3_aa: CAMTPTQGGEQYF; cdr3_nt: TGTGCCATGACTCCAACTCAGGGTGGCGAGCAGTACTTC
j_call: TRBJ2-6; clone_size: -; d_call: TRBD1; v_call: TRBV5-5; cdr3_aa: CASTTGTEANVLTF; cdr3_nt: TGTGCCAGCACGACCGGGACAGAGGCCAACGTCCTGACTTTC
j_call: TRBJ2-7; clone_size: -; d_call: TRBD2; v_call: TRBV29-1; cdr3_aa: CSVETSGSYYEQYF; cdr3_nt: TGCAGCGTTGAAACTAGCGGGAGTTACTACGAGCAGTACTTC
j_call: TRBJ2-2; clone_size: -; d_call: -; v_call: TRBV9; cdr3_aa: CASSVARGTGELFF; cdr3_nt: TGTGCCAGCAGCGTAGCACGGGGCACCGGGGAGCTGTTTTTT
j_call: TRBJ2-2; clone_size: -; d_call: -; v_call: TRBV10-1; cdr3_aa: CASSPGGSGELFF; cdr3_nt: TGCGCCAGCAGTCCCGGAGGGAGCGGGGAGCTGTTTTTT
j_call: TRBJ1-1; clone_size: -; d_call: -; v_call: TRBV27; cdr3_aa: CASSHGENTEAFF; cdr3_nt: TGTGCCAGCAGTCACGGGGAGAACACTGAAGCTTTCTTT
j_call: TRBJ2-7; clone_size: few; d_call: -; v_call: TRBV18; cdr3_aa: CASSPPDNSRGEQYF; cdr3_nt: TGTGCCAGCTCACCACCGGATAATAGCAGAGGCGAGCAGTACTTC
j_call: TRBJ1-4; clone_size: -; d_call: TRBD1; v_call: TRBV5-6; cdr3_aa: CASSEPNRGREKLFF; cdr3_nt: TGTGCCAGCAGCGAACCTAACAGGGGGCGGGAAAAACTGTTTTTT
j_call: TRBJ2-7; clone_size: -; d_call: TRBD2; v_call: TRBV5-6; cdr3_aa: CASSFGTRGWEQYF; cdr3_nt: TGTGCCAGCAGCTTTGGGACTAGGGGTTGGGAGCAGTACTTC
j_call: TRBJ2-7; clone_size: -; d_call: -; v_call: TRBV30; cdr3_aa: CAWSVQGSSYEQYF; cdr3_nt: TGTGCCTGGAGTGTACAGGGTAGCTCCTACGAGCAGTACTTC
j_call: TRBJ2-5; clone_size: -; d_call: -; v_call: TRBV7-2; cdr3_aa: CASSLVNPRETQYF; cdr3_nt: TGTGCCAGCAGCTTAGTAAACCCGCGGGAGACCCAGTACTTC
j_call: TRBJ2-5; clone_size: once; d_call: -; v_call: TRBV27; cdr3_aa: CASSFSQDQETQYF; cdr3_nt: TGTGCCAGCAGTTTTTCCCAGGACCAAGAGACCCAGTACTTC
j_call: TRBJ2-5; clone_size: -; d_call: TRBD2; v_call: TRBV11-2; cdr3_aa: CASSLRGGIQETQYF; cdr3_nt: TGTGCCAGCAGCCTGCGGGGGGGCATCCAAGAGACCCAGTACTTC
j_call: TRBJ1-6; clone_size: -; d_call: -; v_call: TRBV4-3; cdr3_aa: CASSQDPDRNSPLHF; cdr3_nt: TGCGCCAGCAGCCAAGATCCAGACAGAAATTCACCCCTCCACTTT
j_call: TRBJ2-6; clone_size: few; d_call: -; v_call: TRBV5-1; cdr3_aa: CASSWGSSGANVLTF; cdr3_nt: TGCGCCAGCAGCTGGGGCTCTTCTGGGGCCAACGTCCTGACTTTC
j_call: TRBJ2-3; clone_size: -; d_call: -; v_call: TRBV11-1; cdr3_aa: CASSPEGGPTDTQYF; cdr3_nt: TGTGCCAGCAGCCCCGAGGGGGGGCCGACAGATACGCAGTATTTT
j_call: TRBJ1-1; clone_size: -; d_call: -; v_call: TRBV10-2; cdr3_aa: CASSDWAMDTEAFF; cdr3_nt: TGCGCCAGCAGTGACTGGGCCATGGACACTGAAGCTTTCTTT
j_call: TRBJ1-1; clone_size: -; d_call: TRBD1; v_call: TRBV7-9; cdr3_aa: CASDREGRNTEAFF; cdr3_nt: TGTGCCAGCGACAGGGAAGGGAGGAACACTGAAGCTTTCTTT
j_call: TRBJ2-5; clone_size: -; d_call: -; v_call: TRBV27; cdr3_aa: CASSTPLGETQYF; cdr3_nt: TGTGCCAGCAGTACACCTCTTGGAGAGACCCAGTACTTC
j_call: TRBJ2-7; clone_size: -; d_call: -; v_call: TRBV4-3; cdr3_aa: CASSQSLSYEQYF; cdr3_nt: TGCGCCAGCAGCCAGTCACTTTCCTACGAGCAGTACTTC
j_call: TRBJ2-7; clone_size: few; d_call: TRBD1; v_call: TRBV5-4; cdr3_aa: CASSPGQDSYEQYF; cdr3_nt: TGTGCCAGCAGCCCCGGACAGGACTCCTACGAGCAGTACTTC
j_call: TRBJ1-6; clone_size: -; d_call: TRBD1; v_call: TRBV7-9; cdr3_aa: CASSLGQGGSPLHF; cdr3_nt: TGTGCCAGCAGTTTGGGACAGGGAGGATCACCCCTCCACTTT
j_call: TRBJ2-3; clone_size: -; d_call: -; v_call: TRBV28; cdr3_aa: CASSSILGWGTDTQYF; cdr3_nt: TGTGCCAGCAGTTCCATCCTAGGCTGGGGCACAGATACGCAGTATTTT
j_call: TRBJ2-3; clone_size: -; d_call: TRBD1; v_call: TRBV12-5; cdr3_aa: CASGSRQGAMDF; cdr3_nt: TGTGCTAGTGGTTCGAGACAGGGGGCAATGGATTTT
j_call: TRBJ1-3; clone_size: -; d_call: -; v_call: TRBV6-4; cdr3_aa: CASSGGQSSGNTIYF; cdr3_nt: TGTGCCAGCAGTGGCGGACAGTCCTCTGGAAACACCATATATTTT
j_call: TRBJ2-3; clone_size: -; d_call: TRBD2; v_call: TRBV6-5; cdr3_aa: CASSKGLVGDTQYF; cdr3_nt: TGTGCCAGCAGTAAGGGACTAGTAGGAGATACGCAGTATTTT
j_call: TRBJ1-1; clone_size: -; d_call: -; v_call: TRBV14; cdr3_aa: CASSQQQNTEAFF; cdr3_nt: TGTGCCAGCAGCCAACAACAGAACACTGAAGCTTTCTTT
j_call: TRBJ1-4; clone_size: -; d_call: TRBD1; v_call: TRBV28; cdr3_aa: CASSLPDRGPNEKLFF; cdr3_nt: TGTGCCAGCAGTTTACCGGACAGGGGACCGAATGAAAAACTGTTTTTT
j_call: TRBJ1-2; clone_size: -; d_call: -; v_call: TRBV27; cdr3_aa: CASSFPGGNGYTF; cdr3_nt: TGTGCCAGCAGTTTCCCGGGGGGCAATGGCTACACCTTC
j_call: TRBJ1-1; clone_size: medium-sized; d_call: -; v_call: TRBV30; cdr3_aa: CAWSGGQGGQNTEAFF; cdr3_nt: TGTGCCTGGAGTGGGGGGCAGGGCGGGCAGAACACTGAAGCTTTCTTT
j_call: TRBJ2-2; clone_size: -; d_call: TRBD2; v_call: TRBV9; cdr3_aa: CASRSGGVNTGELFF; cdr3_nt: TGTGCCAGCAGGAGCGGGGGGGTGAACACCGGGGAGCTGTTTTTT
j_call: TRBJ1-5; clone_size: -; d_call: TRBD1; v_call: TRBV4-1; cdr3_aa: CASSQPGQGNQPQHF; cdr3_nt: TGCGCCAGCAGCCAACCGGGACAGGGCAATCAGCCCCAGCATTTT
j_call: TRBJ2-1; clone_size: -; d_call: TRBD2; v_call: TRBV4-1; cdr3_aa: CASSQGLAGANEQFF; cdr3_nt: TGCGCCAGCAGCCAGGGACTAGCGGGAGCAAATGAGCAGTTCTTC
j_call: TRBJ1-2; clone_size: -; d_call: -; v_call: TRBV11-2; cdr3_aa: CASSLNPPRIYGYTF; cdr3_nt: TGTGCCAGCAGCCTCAACCCTCCTAGGATCTATGGCTACACCTTC
j_call: TRBJ1-6; clone_size: -; d_call: TRBD1; v_call: TRBV6-1; cdr3_aa: CASRLTGAHNSPLHF; cdr3_nt: TGTGCCAGCAGACTGACAGGGGCCCATAATTCACCCCTCCACTTT
j_call: TRBJ1-1; clone_size: -; d_call: TRBD1; v_call: TRBV5-4; cdr3_aa: CASSQDPSAGGVTEAFF; cdr3_nt: TGTGCCAGCAGCCAAGACCCTTCGGCAGGGGGCGTCACTGAAGCTTTCTTT
j_call: TRBJ1-3; clone_size: -; d_call: -; v_call: TRBV2; cdr3_aa: CASSEFLLGAGNTIYF; cdr3_nt: TGTGCCAGCAGTGAATTTCTACTCGGGGCTGGAAACACCATATATTTT
j_call: TRBJ1-2; clone_size: few; d_call: TRBD1; v_call: TRBV4-1; cdr3_aa: CASSQTGGRDGYTF; cdr3_nt: TGCGCCAGCAGCCAAACAGGGGGTCGAGATGGCTACACCTTC
j_call: TRBJ2-1; clone_size: -; d_call: TRBD2; v_call: TRBV5-6; cdr3_aa: CASSFFRSGSVFWDEQFF; cdr3_nt: TGTGCCAGCAGCTTCTTTAGGAGCGGGAGCGTATTTTGGGATGAGCAGTTCTTC
j_call: TRBJ2-1; clone_size: -; d_call: TRBD2; v_call: TRBV7-9; cdr3_aa: CATRRGDLDNNEQFF; cdr3_nt: TGTGCCACCCGGCGGGGGGACCTAGACAACAATGAGCAGTTCTTC
j_call: TRBJ1-1; clone_size: once; d_call: TRBD1; v_call: TRBV7-9; cdr3_aa: CATHGTVNTEAFF; cdr3_nt: TGTGCCACACACGGGACAGTGAACACTGAAGCTTTCTTT
j_call: TRBJ2-1; clone_size: -; d_call: TRBD1; v_call: TRBV28; cdr3_aa: CASSQLNVPGQGDEQFF; cdr3_nt: TGTGCCAGCAGCCAGCTAAACGTCCCGGGACAGGGAGATGAGCAGTTCTTC
j_call: TRBJ2-7; clone_size: once; d_call: TRBD1; v_call: TRBV9; cdr3_aa: CASSAVLQGAGDEQYF; cdr3_nt: TGTGCCAGCAGCGCCGTACTTCAGGGGGCCGGAGACGAGCAGTACTTC
j_call: TRBJ2-7; clone_size: once; d_call: -; v_call: TRBV2; cdr3_aa: CASSEQGGIYEQYF; cdr3_nt: TGTGCCAGCAGTGAGCAGGGGGGAATATACGAGCAGTACTTC
j_call: TRBJ2-5; clone_size: once; d_call: -; v_call: TRBV6-1; cdr3_aa: CASNPTGFQETQYF; cdr3_nt: TGTGCCAGCAACCCTACAGGGTTCCAAGAGACCCAGTACTTC
j_call: TRBJ2-3; clone_size: -; d_call: TRBD1; v_call: TRBV5-4; cdr3_aa: CASSLDNRGDTQYF; cdr3_nt: TGTGCCAGCAGCTTGGATAACAGGGGAGATACGCAGTATTTT
j_call: TRBJ1-1; clone_size: -; d_call: -; v_call: TRBV6-1; cdr3_aa: CASSEAWRGRGDTEAFF; cdr3_nt: TGTGCCAGCAGTGAAGCGTGGCGGGGGCGGGGGGACACTGAAGCTTTCTTT
j_call: TRBJ2-7; clone_size: -; d_call: TRBD1; v_call: TRBV6-6; cdr3_aa: CASSLNRGLYEQYF; cdr3_nt: TGTGCCAGCAGTCTAAACAGGGGGCTATACGAGCAGTACTTC
j_call: TRBJ2-5; clone_size: once; d_call: -; v_call: TRBV7-9; cdr3_aa: CASSLGWSRQETQYF; cdr3_nt: TGTGCCAGCAGCTTAGGGTGGAGTAGACAAGAGACCCAGTACTTC